One and the same sample provided the 32 T cell receptor beta chains below, sequenced in a study of T cell repertoires in cytomegalovirus infection. MiXCR was run by TCRdb on the reads, yielding one entry per CDR3 protein. The sample gives roughly 160,000 distinct CDR3 sequences, 20% to 25% of which show up once; roughly 25% is in the top ten. Which antigens these TCRs recognize remains unknown. The source material was CD8+ T cells from cultured PBMCs, sampled from culture after CMV antigen stimulation. The receptors stem from a human donor in good health (CMV status not recorded). Some clones in this sample may be carry-over from other donors' samples.

This clonotype was seen more than once but under ten times. This chain uses TRBV7-2 with TRBJ2-7; TRBD2 matches at 7 bases. Per the germline V gene, CDR1 is SGHTA and CDR2 is FQGNSA. The CDR3 totals 14 residues. V dropped 3 bases and J dropped 5; count of bases not matched to a gene: 7. The CDR3 coding sequence is TGTGCCAGCAGCTTCCTAGGGGAGGGGAACGAGCAGTACTTC. This sequence encodes CASSFLGEGNEQYF.

The chain uses TRBV4-1 and TRBJ2-7, with D possibly being TRBD1 (6 bases). The CDR3 is 15 residues long. The germline gives CDR1 MGHRA, CDR2 YSYEKL. V was clipped by 1 base and J by 4 bases, with 14 bases between them. This CDR3 reads CASSQVRGSSYEQYF. The CDR3 DNA reads TGCGCCAGCAGCCAAGTAAGGGGGAGTTCTTACGAGCAGTACTTC.

The chain is built from TRBV12-3 or TRBV12-4 and TRBJ2-7; possible D gene TRBD2, 5 bases. With 6 bases removed from V and 2 bases from J, the gap between germline ends came to 23 bases. The CDR3 loop spans 17 amino acids. In DNA form, the CDR3 reads TGTGCCAGCAGGGGAGTGTCAGGTGCCATCGGCCCCTACGAGCAGTACTTC. It translates to CASRGVSGAIGPYEQYF.

The table lists this clonotype with a few counts. V gene TRBV12-3 or TRBV12-4 combines with J gene TRBJ1-1, with D tentatively TRBD1 (5 bases). V shed 2 bases and J shed 5 bases, with 12 bases lying between them. This CDR3 is built from 14 residues. CDR3 coding DNA: TGTGCCAGCAGTTTATACCAGGGATCGACTGAAGCTTTCTTT. Its protein is CASSLYQGSTEAFF.

This clonotype came up a few times. The chain recombines TRBV9 with TRBJ2-2; 12 bases fit TRBD2. This CDR3 is built from 17 residues. V gave up 2 bases and J gave up 4 bases; unmatched junction bases: 6. Germline-derived CDR1 and CDR2 are SGDLS and YYNGEE. DNA for the CDR3: TGTGCCAGCAGCGTCCGGACTAGCGGGGCAGTCACCGGGGAGCTGTTTTTT. It encodes CASSVRTSGAVTGELFF.

V and J are TRBV6-2 or TRBV6-3 and TRBJ2-5, with 8 nucleotides matching TRBD1. V shed 6 bases and J 4 bases; nucleotides not matched to a gene: 10. The germline CDR1 and CDR2 sequences are MNHEY and SVGEGT. The CDR3 runs to 15 residues. The CDR3 spells CASSYQGAARETQYF. The CDR3 DNA reads as TGTGCCAGCAGCTATCAGGGGGCAGCTCGAGAGACCCAGTACTTC.

In its sample, this clonotype was seen a few times. J is TRBJ2-1 and V is TRBV7-7, with D perhaps TRBD1 or TRBD2 (5 bases each). Germline CDR1 and CDR2: SSHAT and FNYEAQ (reference sequence). Trimming shortened V by 5 bases and J by 9 bases, and 20 bases separated the two germline ends. CDR3 length equals 15 residues. The CDR3 sequence: CASSPGTDFFGEQFF. As DNA, the CDR3 is TGTGCCAGCAGCCCCGGGACCGACTTCTTTGGTGAGCAGTTCTTC.

V usage is TRBV7-2 and J usage is TRBJ2-1; D is unresolved. Germline V gives CDR1 SGHTA, CDR2 FQGNSA. The CDR3 is made up of 14 amino acids. Trimming left V 5 bases short and J 0 bases short, with 8 bases between. CDR3 coding DNA: TGTGCCAGCAGCCCGGCCGTCTCCTACAATGAGCAGTTCTTC. Translating it yields CASSPAVSYNEQFF.

V usage is TRBV27 and J usage is TRBJ2-7, with no clear D. The V gene lost 5 bases and the J gene lost 3 bases, with 14 bases spanning the gap. This CDR3 spans 14 amino acids. Germline CDR1 MNHEY, CDR2 SMNVEV (reference sequence). The CDR3 loop is CASSRASVIYEQYF. DNA of the CDR3: TGTGCCAGCAGTCGGGCTTCGGTAATCTACGAGCAGTACTTC.

This clonotype turned up a few times. The chain combines TRBV6-2 or TRBV6-3 with TRBJ1-2; D call uncertain. V lost 2 bases and J lost 1, with 11 bases in between. CDR3 length: 15 residues. Germline loops: CDR1 MNHEY, CDR2 SVGEGT. The CDR3 protein is CASSYPGALNYGYTF. CDR3 sequence (DNA): TGTGCCAGCAGTTACCCCGGAGCTCTTAACTATGGCTACACCTTC.

This clonotype has only a few counts. The CDR3 loop reads CASSASPGEMDYGYTF. CDR3 nucleotide sequence: TGTGCCAGCAGCGCCTCCCCAGGGGAAATGGATTATGGCTACACCTTC. The chain combines TRBV9 with TRBJ1-2, with a weak D call TRBD1 (6 bases). V lost 3 bases and J lost 5, with 20 bases in between. This CDR3 has 16 amino acids. Germline assignment: CDR1 SGDLS and CDR2 YYNGEE.

This clonotype was recorded a few times. The chain couples TRBV6-6 to TRBJ1-1; D is unclear. This CDR3 spans 15 amino acids. Trimming shortened V by 0 bases and J by 0 bases, and 8 bases separated the two germline ends. CDR1 is MNHNY and CDR2 is SVGAGI in the germline V gene (reference sequence). This CDR3 reads CASSYSRDMNTEAFF. The CDR3 nucleotides are TGTGCCAGCAGTTACTCGCGGGATATGAACACTGAAGCTTTCTTT.

This sequence joins TRBV29-1 and TRBJ1-1, with 9 bases identical to TRBD1. Germline V gene sequence: CDR1 SQVTM, CDR2 ANQGSEA. Trimming at V came to 6 bases and at J to 4 bases, leaving 9 bases not matched to a gene. This CDR3 is 14 amino acids long. This chain's CDR3 is CSVRDREASTEAFF. The CDR3 DNA sequence: TGCAGCGTCCGGGACAGGGAAGCGAGCACTGAAGCTTTCTTT.

This chain connects TRBV28 to TRBJ2-7, with TRBD1 identical over 11 bases. The trim removed 5 bases at V and 3 bases at J, leaving 6 bases unmatched. The CDR3 sequence is 15 residues long. Looked up from germline, CDR1 is MDHEN and CDR2 is SYDVKM. As DNA, the CDR3 is TGTGCCAGCAGTACCGGGGACAGGGGGGTCTACGAGCAGTACTTC. Its protein product is CASSTGDRGVYEQYF.

The chain uses TRBV7-2 and TRBJ1-4; D unresolved. V lost 4 bases, J lost 4 bases, and 4 bases lay in between. The CDR3 is made up of 12 amino acids. Per germline, CDR1 SGHTA and CDR2 FQGNSA. DNA for the CDR3: TGTGCCAGCAGCTGGGTTAATGAAAAACTGTTTTTT. Its translation: CASSWVNEKLFF.

This clonotype was counted between two and nine times. This chain uses TRBV18 with TRBJ2-1; 14 bases fit TRBD2. The ends lost 3 bases at V and 7 bases at J; junction bases unmatched: 11. There are 18 residues in the CDR3. The germline V gene encodes CDR1 KGHSH and CDR2 LQKENI. The CDR3 spells CASSPRLAGGLRLNEQFF. In DNA form, the CDR3 reads TGTGCCAGCTCACCGCGACTAGCGGGGGGGCTAAGGCTGAATGAGCAGTTCTTC.

This chain's CDR3 is CASSATGARTNYGYTF. The CDR3 coding sequence is TGTGCCAGCAGTGCTACGGGGGCACGGACGAACTATGGCTACACCTTC. This rearrangement joins TRBV7-4 to TRBJ1-2; D may be TRBD1 (6 bases). V was pared by 6 bases and J by 2 bases, with 19 bases between. Germline V gene sequence: CDR1 SGHVT, CDR2 SQSDAQ. The CDR3 has 16 amino acids.

The rearrangement links TRBV7-6 to TRBJ2-7, with no clear D. CDR3 length equals 13 residues. CDR1 is SGHVS and CDR2 is FNYEAQ in the germline V gene. The V end lost 1 base, the J end lost 1 base, and 5 bases lay between the germline ends. The CDR3: CASSLDPSYEQYF. The CDR3 DNA follows: TGTGCCAGCAGCTTAGACCCTTCCTACGAGCAGTACTTC.

This clonotype was observed a few times. The chain employs TRBV2 and TRBJ2-3; weak D call: TRBD2 (6 bases). Germline V CDR1 and CDR2: SNHLY, FYNNEI. The V end was cut by 2 bases, the J end by 5 bases, with 11 bases between. This CDR3 is 14 amino acids long. As DNA, the CDR3 is TGTGCCAGCAGTGAAATACTAGCCGGAGATACGCAGTATTTT. The encoded protein is CASSEILAGDTQYF.

This clonotype was picked up a small number of times. V gene TRBV7-2 combines with J gene TRBJ2-1; TRBD2 matches at 11 bases. Germline CDR1 is SGHTA and CDR2 is FQGNSA. This CDR3 spans 15 amino acids. After removal of 5 bases from V and 6 bases from J, the junction contained 6 bases not matched to a gene. This CDR3 is CASSPLAGGPNEQFF. CDR3 coding DNA: TGTGCCAGCAGCCCCTTAGCGGGGGGGCCCAATGAGCAGTTCTTC. Combining the CDR3 with reference TRBV7-2 and TRBJ2-1 gives the whole variable domain GAGVSQSPSNKVTEKGKDVELRCDPISGHTALYWYRQSLGQGLEFLIYFQGNSAPDKSGLPSDRFSAERTGGSVSTLTIQRTQQEDSAVYLCASSPLAGGPNEQFFGPGTRLTVL.

Remarks on this clonotype: Just one base apart from a much larger clone, this may be a read error. V gene TRBV7-9 combines with J gene TRBJ1-2; TRBD1 aligns across 8 bases. The germline V gene encodes CDR1 SEHNR and CDR2 FQNEAQ (reference sequence). The length of the CDR3 is 14 residues. The V gene end was trimmed by 4 bases and the J gene end by 6 bases; junction bases not matched to a gene: 7. The chain's CDR3 is CASSSVRTGNGYTF. The CDR3 DNA follows: TGTGCCAGCAGCTCAGTAAGGACAGGGAATGGCTACACCTTC.

The chain joins TRBV6-2 or TRBV6-3 to TRBJ1-1; D is unclear. Germline V CDR1 and CDR2: MNHEY, SVGEGT. The germline V and J ends were trimmed by 0 bases and 1 base, with 12 bases remaining between them. CDR3 length: 16 residues. The DNA of the CDR3 is TGTGCCAGCAGTTACTCGGCTACAGACTCGAACACTGAAGCTTTCTTT. Its translation: CASSYSATDSNTEAFF.

This clonotype has more than one count but fewer than ten. The rearrangement links TRBV7-9 to TRBJ2-7; the D gene is possibly TRBD1 (8 bases). The germline V and J ends were trimmed by 5 bases and 3 bases, with 23 bases remaining between them. The CDR3 contains 17 residues. The germline V gene has CDR1 SEHNR and CDR2 FQNEAQ (reference sequence). CDR3 in amino acids: CASSQDRQGRGGYEQYF. The CDR3 coding sequence is TGTGCCAGCAGCCAAGATCGACAGGGGAGGGGGGGCTACGAGCAGTACTTC.

This clonotype was counted a few times. V gene TRBV25-1 combines with J gene TRBJ2-3, with 7 bases matching TRBD1. The CDR3 is 15 amino acids. Germline CDR1 is MGHDK and CDR2 is SYGVNS. V shed 1 base, J shed 3 bases, and the junction held 4 bases outside the gene matches. The CDR3 region has the DNA TGTGCCAGCAGTGAATTGCAGGGGGAGACAGATACGCAGTATTTT. Translated: CASSELQGETDTQYF. Filled out from reference TRBV25-1 and TRBJ2-3, the complete variable domain reads EADIYQTPRYLVIGTGKKITLECSQTMGHDKMYWYQQDPGMELHLIHYSYGVNSTEKGDLSSESTVSRIRTEHFPLTLESARPSHTSQYLCASSELQGETDTQYFGPGTRLTVL.

This rearrangement joins TRBV6-6 to TRBJ1-5, with 8 bases aligning to TRBD1. The CDR3 runs to 16 residues. V lost 2 bases, J lost 1 base, and 4 bases stayed unmatched. Germline CDR1 is MNHNY and CDR2 is SVGAGI (reference sequence). For the CDR3, the DNA is TGTGCCAGCAGTTACGACGACAGGGGAAGCAATCAGCCCCAGCATTTT. Its protein product is CASSYDDRGSNQPQHF.

This clonotype was observed a few times. The V and J genes are TRBV6-1 and TRBJ1-5, with D maybe TRBD1 (6 bases). There are 13 residues in the CDR3. Germline lookup yields CDR1 MNHNS and CDR2 SASEGT. V was pared by 6 bases and J by 3 bases, with 9 bases between. CDR3 sequence reads: CASRGDTNQPQHF. CDR3 nucleotides: TGTGCCAGCAGGGGGGACACCAATCAGCCCCAGCATTTT.

CDR3 residues: CASSLDGQGLAPLHF. Written as DNA, the CDR3 is TGTGCCAGCAGCTTAGACGGACAGGGATTGGCACCCCTCCACTTT. The chain joins TRBV7-2 to TRBJ1-6; TRBD1 matches 8 bases. Germline CDR1 reads SGHTA; CDR2 reads FQGNSA. With V trimmed by 1 base and J by 11 bases, 7 bases remained unmatched. This CDR3 spans 15 amino acids.

This sequence joins TRBV12-5 and TRBJ2-1; D call uncertain. In germline, CDR1 is LGHNT, CDR2 FRNRAP. The CDR3 contains 13 residues. Trimming shortened V by 6 bases and J by 5 bases, and 11 bases separated the two germline ends. The CDR3 spells CASGYLPDNEQFF. CDR3 DNA: TGTGCTAGTGGATATCTACCGGACAATGAGCAGTTCTTC. The full variable domain, rest sourced from reference TRBV12-5 and TRBJ2-1, is DARVTQTPRHKVTEMGQEVTMRCQPILGHNTVFWYRQTMMQGLELLAYFRNRAPLDDSGMPKDRFSAEMPDATLATLKIQPSEPRDSAVYFCASGYLPDNEQFFGPGTRLTVL.

The genes are TRBV30 and TRBJ2-1, with TRBD1 matching over 7 bases. This CDR3 is 14 amino acids long. V lost 5 bases and J lost 3; bases outside the gene matches: 7. CDR1 GTSNPN and CDR2 SVGIG come from the germline V gene (reference sequence). The CDR3 DNA reads TGTGCCTGGTGCAAGGGACAGTACTACAATGAGCAGTTCTTC. Protein: CAWCKGQYYNEQFF.

The chain has TRBV6-5 and TRBJ1-1, with unresolved D. Germline V gene lookup returns CDR1 MNHEY and CDR2 SVGAGI. V gave up 0 bases and J gave up 0 bases, with 8 bases separating them. The CDR3 sequence is 15 residues long. As DNA, the CDR3 is TGTGCCAGCAGTTACTCCGTCGCCATGAACACTGAAGCTTTCTTT. Translated: CASSYSVAMNTEAFF.

This clonotype was observed a few times. The V call is TRBV6-6, the J call TRBJ2-2; D remains ambiguous. The germline CDR1 and CDR2 sequences are MNHNY and SVGAGI (reference sequence). V lost 4 bases, J lost 4 bases, and 13 bases lay in between. The CDR3 sequence is 15 residues long. The CDR3 DNA follows: TGTGCCAGCAGTTTTCGGGCTCCGGGCACCGGGGAGCTGTTTTTT. The encoded protein is CASSFRAPGTGELFF.

This clonotype was counted only a few times. The chain links TRBV7-9 to TRBJ1-2, with D possibly being TRBD1 (5 bases). This CDR3 has 16 residues. The V end was cut by 4 bases, the J end by 5 bases, with 20 bases between. CDR1 is SEHNR, CDR2 FQNEAQ, per germline (reference sequence). The CDR3 sequence: CASSWGRSPYTYGYTF. The CDR3 DNA follows: TGTGCCAGCAGCTGGGGACGGAGTCCTTATACGTATGGCTACACCTTC.